This TCR beta chain was sequenced for a study of T cell changes during pregnancy in multiple sclerosis. The CDR3 has 18 residues. Libraries were prepared by immunoSEQ multiplex PCR; TCRdb keeps only in-frame clonotypes and omits some of them. The table includes about 110,000 clones, about 89% detected once. Sequencing was performed on peripheral blood, taken before pregnancy. The source is a female donor with multiple sclerosis, enrolled in a pregnancy study. The chain joins TRBV21-1 to TRBJ1-5; TRBD1, the D gene given by the table, was not confirmed from the DNA. TRBV21-1 is recorded as a pseudogene. The CDR3 loop is CASSKEARQGAYSQPQHF. The CDR3 DNA follows: TGTGCCAGCAGCAAAGAGGCGCGACAGGGGGCTTACAGTCAGCCCCAGCATTTT.